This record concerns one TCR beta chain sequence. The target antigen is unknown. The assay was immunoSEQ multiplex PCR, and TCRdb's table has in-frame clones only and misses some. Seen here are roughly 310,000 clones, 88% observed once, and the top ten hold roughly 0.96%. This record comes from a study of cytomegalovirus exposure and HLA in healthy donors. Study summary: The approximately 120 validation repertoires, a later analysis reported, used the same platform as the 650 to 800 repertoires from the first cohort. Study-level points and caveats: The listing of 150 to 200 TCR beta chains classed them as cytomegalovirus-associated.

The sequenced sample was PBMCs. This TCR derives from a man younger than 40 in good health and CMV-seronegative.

Here the CDR3 reads CASSELATGVNTEAFF. The CDR3 region has the DNA TGCGCCAGCAGTGAGTTGGCTACAGGGGTGAACACTGAAGCTTTCTTT. The chain couples TRBV10-2 to TRBJ1-1, with 7 nucleotides matching TRBD1. Germline V gene sequence: CDR1 WSHSY, CDR2 SAAADI. The CDR3 is made up of 16 amino acids. J was trimmed by 0 bases and V by 1 base; bases with no gene match: 5.